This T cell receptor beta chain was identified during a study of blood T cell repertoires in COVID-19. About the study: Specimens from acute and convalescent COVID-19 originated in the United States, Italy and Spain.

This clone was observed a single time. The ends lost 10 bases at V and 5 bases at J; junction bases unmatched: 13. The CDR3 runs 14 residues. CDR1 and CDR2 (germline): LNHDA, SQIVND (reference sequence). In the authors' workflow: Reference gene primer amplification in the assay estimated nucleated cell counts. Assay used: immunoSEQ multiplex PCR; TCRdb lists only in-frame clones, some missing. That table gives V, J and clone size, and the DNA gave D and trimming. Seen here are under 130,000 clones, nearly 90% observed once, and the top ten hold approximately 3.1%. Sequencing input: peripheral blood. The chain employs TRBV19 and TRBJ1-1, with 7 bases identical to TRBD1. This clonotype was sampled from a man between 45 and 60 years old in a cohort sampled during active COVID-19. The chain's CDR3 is CATYAADRVTEAFF. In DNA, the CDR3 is TGTGCCACCTACGCCGCCGACAGGGTAACTGAAGCTTTCTTT.